The 10 T cell receptor beta chains given below trace back to one sample, sequenced in a study of T cell repertoires in cytomegalovirus infection. One entry per CDR3 protein, called by TCRdb with MiXCR from the reads. In the table there are 600,000 to 800,000 distinct CDR3 sequences, roughly 24% of which are singletons. Sample: CD8+ T cells from PBMCs. The source of these receptors is a human donor in good health (CMV status not recorded). Some clones in this sample may be carry-over from other donors' samples.

The chain couples TRBV3-1 to TRBJ1-1, with D perhaps TRBD1 (5 bases). V dropped 1 base and J dropped 1 base, with 10 bases sitting between them. The CDR3 covers 15 residues. Germline V CDR1 and CDR2: LGHDT, YNNKEL (reference sequence). CDR3: CASSQAGRENTEAFF. The CDR3 coding sequence is TGTGCCAGCAGCCAAGCGGGCAGGGAGAACACTGAAGCTTTCTTT.

This clonotype showed up many times. The gene calls are TRBV24-1 and TRBJ2-3, with D possibly TRBD1 on 5 matching bases. The ends were cut back, 9 bases at V and 2 bases at J, with 17 bases in the middle. This CDR3 comprises 15 residues. CDR1 KGHDR and CDR2 SFDVKD come from the germline V gene. This chain's CDR3 is CATGVGDRFTDTQYF. CDR3 DNA sequence: TGTGCCACCGGGGTAGGAGACAGATTCACAGATACGCAGTATTTT.

The V and J genes are TRBV14 and TRBJ2-2; D unresolved. Trimming took off 3 bases at V and 7 bases at J, with 6 bases between the two ends. Germline CDR1 SGHDN, CDR2 FVKESK. The CDR3 runs to 12 residues. This CDR3 is CASSHWIGELFF. In nucleotides, the CDR3 is TGTGCCAGCAGCCATTGGATCGGGGAGCTGTTTTTT.

This clonotype came up many times. The rearrangement uses TRBV11-3 and TRBJ2-6, with 9 bases matching TRBD1. Per germline, CDR1 SGHNT and CDR2 YENEEA. CDR3 length: 18 amino acids. J lost 2 bases, V lost 1 base, and 6 bases had no gene match. The CDR3 region has the DNA TGTGCCAGCAGCTTAGGGACAGGGGCCATGACTGGGGCCAACGTCCTGACTTTC. It translates to CASSLGTGAMTGANVLTF.

This clonotype was counted many times. The V and J genes are TRBV7-9 and TRBJ2-6, with D possibly matching TRBD2 (5 bases). Germline V gene lookup returns CDR1 SEHNR and CDR2 FQNEAQ (reference sequence). The CDR3 is 17 amino acids. The V end lost 3 bases, the J end lost 4 bases, and 16 bases lay between the germline ends. The CDR3 here is CASSFPRGSSGANVLTF. As DNA, the CDR3 is TGTGCCAGCAGCTTTCCCCGGGGTTCCTCAGGGGCCAACGTCCTGACTTTC. Variable domain in full (rest from reference TRBV7-9 and TRBJ2-6): DTGVSQNPRHKITKRGQNVTFRCDPISEHNRLYWYRQTLGQGPEFLTYFQNEAQLEKSRLLSDRFSAERPKGSFSTLEIQRTEQGDSAMYLCASSFPRGSSGANVLTFGAGSRLTVL.

This clonotype appeared many times. The chain is built from TRBV6-6 and TRBJ2-7, with a possible D match to TRBD2 (5 bases). This CDR3 is 14 amino acids long. The V end lost 6 bases, the J end lost 7 bases, and 19 bases lay between the germline ends. CDR1 and CDR2 from the germline V gene are MNHNY and SVGAGI (reference sequence). CDR3 in amino acids: CASSDRRAGGEQYV. Here the CDR3 DNA reads TGTGCCAGCAGCGACCGGCGGGCGGGTGGGGAGCAGTACGTC.

The chain uses TRBV6-2 or TRBV6-3 and TRBJ2-1; possibly TRBD1 or TRBD2 for D (5 bases each). The CDR3 length is 17 residues. The germline V gene has CDR1 MNHEY and CDR2 SVGEGT. Between the trimmed V and J ends, which lost 3 bases and 6 bases, there was a span of 21 bases. CDR3 nucleotide sequence: TGTGCCAGCAGTTATATCCCGACTAAGGACATTTCCAATGAGCAGTTCTTC. Translating it yields CASSYIPTKDISNEQFF.

This clonotype was seen ten or more times. The V gene is TRBV28, the J gene TRBJ1-5; D possibly corresponds to TRBD1 (5 bases). The CDR3 loop spans 15 amino acids. Germline CDR1 is MDHEN and CDR2 is SYDVKM. V was pared by 6 bases and J by 5 bases, with 17 bases between. CDR3 residues: CASSSGASGHQPQHF. The CDR3 DNA reads as TGTGCCAGCAGCTCCGGGGCCTCAGGGCATCAGCCCCAGCATTTT.

V is TRBV6-1 and J is TRBJ1-5, with 12 bases identical to TRBD1. This CDR3 is 17 amino acids long. V gave up 5 bases and J gave up 4 bases; unmatched junction bases: 9. Germline CDR1 and CDR2: MNHNS and SASEGT. The CDR3 sequence is CASSYAGTGGRNQPQHF. The CDR3 DNA reads TGTGCCAGCAGTTACGCCGGGACAGGGGGCCGAAATCAGCCCCAGCATTTT.

The CDR3 protein is CASSQDGEYTEAFF. The CDR3 nucleotides read TGCGCCAGCAGCCAAGACGGGGAGTACACTGAAGCTTTCTTT. The genes are TRBV4-3 and TRBJ1-1; no reliable D call. Germline values: CDR1 LGHNA, CDR2 YSLEER. V was shortened by 0 bases and J by 3 bases, with 8 bases between the two germline ends. CDR3 length: 14 residues.